This passage covers 26 T cell receptor beta chains from one sample sequenced in a study of PD-1 blockade in classical Hodgkin lymphoma. Profiling relied on immunoSEQ multiplex PCR, and the TCRdb table lists in-frame clones only, not all of them. This sample has 45,000 to 60,000 clones; approximately 90% occur once, and the top ten carry over 4%. Time point: newly diagnosed, previously untreated cHL patient sample. Sequenced sample: peripheral blood mononuclear cells (PBMCs). The source is a human donor with classical Hodgkin lymphoma.

J is TRBJ1-1 and V is TRBV27; D gene uncertain. The V and J ends lost 2 bases and 2 bases respectively, with 9 bases between them. The CDR3 runs 14 residues. Germline values: CDR1 MNHEY, CDR2 SMNVEV (reference sequence). The CDR3 sequence: CASSLNRANTEAFF. CDR3 bases: TGTGCCAGCAGTTTAAACAGAGCAAACACTGAAGCTTTCTTT.

In the case of this clone: One end of the junction is discordant with germline, which a read error may explain. Additional DNA sequences in this sample encode the identical CDR3. The chain is built from TRBV6-5 and TRBJ2-1; 9 bases fit TRBD2. Germline CDR1 and CDR2: MNHEY and SVGAGI. This CDR3 region has 13 residues. DNA of the CDR3: TGCGCCAGCAGTAGCGGGAGATGGGGTGAGCAGTTCTTC. It specifies CASSSGRWGEQFF.

This chain links TRBV7-9 with TRBJ2-7, with 9 bases identical to TRBD2. Trimming cost V 0 bases and J 5 bases; bases outside gene matches: 8. There are 16 residues in the CDR3. CDR1 and CDR2 (germline): SEHNR, FQNEAQ (reference sequence). CDR3 amino acids: CASSLALLAGIDEQYF. The CDR3 coding sequence is TGTGCCAGCAGCTTAGCTCTCCTAGCGGGAATCGACGAGCAGTACTTC. The full variable domain, completed using reference TRBV7-9 and TRBJ2-7, is DTGVSQNPRHKITKRGQNVTFRCDPISEHNRLYWYRQTLGQGPEFLTYFQNEAQLEKSRLLSDRFSAERPKGSFSTLEIQRTEQGDSAMYLCASSLALLAGIDEQYFGPGTRLTVT.

This chain links TRBV27 with TRBJ2-4; 8 bases align to TRBD1. The germline V gene encodes CDR1 MNHEY and CDR2 SMNVEV (reference sequence). Losses at the gene ends were 4 bases for V and 8 bases for J; bases not matched to a gene: 7. CDR3 size: 14 residues. CDR3 nucleotide sequence: TGTGCCAGCAGTTGGACAGGGCGTGGGGACATTCAGTACTTC. This sequence encodes CASSWTGRGDIQYF.

The chain recombines TRBV7-6 with TRBJ2-2, with unresolved D. CDR1 and CDR2 (germline): SGHVS, FNYEAQ. The ends were cut back, 5 bases at V and 2 bases at J, with 9 bases in the middle. The CDR3 extends over 14 amino acids. The CDR3 spells CASSPLANTGELFF. In DNA form, the CDR3 reads TGTGCCAGCAGCCCGTTGGCTAACACCGGGGAGCTGTTTTTT.

The J gene is TRBJ1-2, the V gene TRBV5-6; 8 bases align to TRBD1. In germline, CDR1 is SGHDT, CDR2 YYEEEE. V lost 3 bases, J lost 8 bases, and 3 bases stayed unmatched. This CDR3 spans 12 amino acids. The CDR3 is CASSSRQGGYTF. In DNA, the CDR3 is TGTGCCAGCAGCTCCAGACAGGGGGGCTACACCTTC.

The J gene is TRBJ2-3, the V gene TRBV15; no definite D call. Germline V lookup: CDR1 LNHNV, CDR2 YYDKDF (reference sequence). Trimming cost V 2 bases and J 1 base, with 7 bases left between them. This CDR3 spans 14 amino acids. The CDR3 spells CATSRRARTDTQYF. CDR3 DNA: TGTGCCACCAGCAGAAGGGCCCGCACAGATACGCAGTATTTT.

The rearrangement uses TRBV4-1 and TRBJ2-7, with D tentatively TRBD1 or TRBD2 (5 bases each). CDR1 is MGHRA and CDR2 is YSYEKL in the germline V gene. V shed 0 bases and J shed 7 bases, with 22 bases lying between them. The CDR3 sequence is 17 residues long. Here the CDR3 reads CASSQELGTAHSPEQYF. Written as DNA, the CDR3 is TGCGCCAGCAGCCAAGAGCTTGGGACGGCCCATTCCCCTGAGCAGTACTTC.

The V and J genes are TRBV19 and TRBJ2-1; 11 bases match TRBD2. From germline, CDR1 is LNHDA and CDR2 SQIVND (reference sequence). J was trimmed by 0 bases and V by 3 bases; bases with no gene match: 16. The CDR3 has 21 amino acids. CDR3 loop: CASSMRAPTSGTTSSYNEQFF. The CDR3 DNA is TGTGCCAGTAGTATGAGGGCCCCGACTAGCGGGACGACGAGCTCCTACAATGAGCAGTTCTTC.

The J gene is TRBJ2-1, the V gene TRBV4-1; 10 nucleotides match TRBD1. Trimming took 10 bases from V and 9 from J; bases not matched to a gene: 9. This CDR3 spans 13 amino acids. Germline CDR1 MGHRA, CDR2 YSYEKL. The CDR3 reads CATRRDRGSEQFF. DNA of the CDR3: TGCGCCACTCGCCGGGACAGGGGAAGTGAGCAGTTCTTC.

This chain connects TRBV28 to TRBJ2-1, with 12 bases aligning to TRBD2. CDR1 and CDR2 (germline): MDHEN, SYDVKM. V was clipped by 5 bases and J by 3 bases; unmatched bases: 5. This CDR3 has 16 residues. CDR3 sequence (DNA): TGTGCCAGCAGTCCAGGACTAGCGGGAAACTACAATGAGCAGTTCTTC. It is translated as CASSPGLAGNYNEQFF.

This chain joins TRBV6-1 and TRBJ1-1; D may be TRBD1 (5 bases). The germline V gene has CDR1 MNHNS and CDR2 SASEGT. V lost 4 bases and J 0 bases, leaving 12 bases between the germline ends. This CDR3 spans 15 amino acids. CDR3 sequence reads: CASSANGGMNTEAFF. As DNA, the CDR3 is TGTGCCAGCAGTGCAAACGGGGGTATGAACACTGAAGCTTTCTTT.

This sequence joins TRBV6-5 and TRBJ2-1; 8 bases fit TRBD2. J was trimmed by 8 bases and V by 2 bases; bases with no gene match: 8. The CDR3 has 15 residues. Germline V CDR1 and CDR2: MNHEY, SVGAGI. The CDR3 protein is CASSYRTSSDDEQFF. The DNA of the CDR3 is TGTGCCAGCAGTTACCGGACTAGCTCCGATGATGAGCAGTTCTTC.

The genes are TRBV28 and TRBJ1-5; D is ambiguous. CDR1 and CDR2 (germline): MDHEN, SYDVKM. The V gene lost 5 bases and the J gene lost 0 bases, with 17 bases spanning the gap. There are 17 residues in the CDR3. DNA for the CDR3: TGTGCCAGCAGTGGCGCCAAGGGAACTTATAGCAATCAGCCCCAGCATTTT. This translates into CASSGAKGTYSNQPQHF.

The chain carries TRBV7-3 and TRBJ2-1; D not certain. CDR1 is SGHTA, CDR2 FQGTGA, per germline. This CDR3 has 11 amino acids. Deletions cut 4 bases from V and 11 bases from J, with 9 bases between. The CDR3, as DNA: TGTGCCAGCAGCTCCTCGGGTCAGCAGTTCTTC. It is translated as CASSSSGQQFF.

The chain recombines TRBV6-5 with TRBJ2-2, with D perhaps TRBD1 or TRBD2 (5 bases each). The V and J ends lost 8 bases and 3 bases respectively, with 10 bases between them. CDR3 length equals 13 residues. Germline V gene sequence: CDR1 MNHEY, CDR2 SVGAGI. This chain's CDR3 is CASRGRYTGELFF. In nucleotides, the CDR3 is TGTGCCAGCCGGGGACGGTACACCGGGGAGCTGTTTTTT.

V is TRBV28 and J is TRBJ2-2; perhaps TRBD2 as D (6 bases). The CDR3 totals 14 residues. With 6 bases removed from V and 1 base from J, the gap between germline ends came to 9 bases. The germline V gene has CDR1 MDHEN and CDR2 SYDVKM. The CDR3 loop reads CASRLAENTGELFF. Here the CDR3 DNA reads TGTGCCAGCAGACTAGCCGAGAACACCGGGGAGCTGTTTTTT.

V is TRBV9 and J is TRBJ2-1, with TRBD2 as a possible D gene (5 bases). V lost 0 bases, J lost 0 bases, and 7 bases lay in between. Germline V CDR1 and CDR2: SGDLS, YYNGEE. This CDR3 spans 15 amino acids. The CDR3 region has the DNA TGTGCCAGCAGCGTAGGGACTCTCTCCTACAATGAGCAGTTCTTC. Its translation: CASSVGTLSYNEQFF.

The J gene is TRBJ1-1, the V gene TRBV12-5, with D unclear. Trimming left V 0 bases short and J 5 bases short, with 13 bases between. The CDR3 sequence is 15 residues long. Per the germline V gene, CDR1 is LGHNT and CDR2 is FRNRAP. CDR3 residues: CASGLVVSSRTEAFF. CDR3 nucleotide sequence: TGTGCTAGTGGTTTGGTAGTCAGCTCTCGGACTGAAGCTTTCTTT.

V is TRBV7-6 and J is TRBJ1-2; perhaps TRBD1 as D (6 bases). The germline V and J ends were trimmed by 1 base and 8 bases, with 14 bases remaining between them. Per the germline V gene, CDR1 is SGHVS and CDR2 is FNYEAQ. The CDR3 is 14 amino acids. The CDR3 protein is CASSLDEGVGGYTF. The CDR3 coding sequence is TGTGCCAGCAGCTTAGATGAGGGGGTGGGCGGCTACACCTTC.

J is TRBJ2-1 and V is TRBV27; the match to TRBD1 covers 10 bases. Looked up from germline, CDR1 is MNHEY and CDR2 is SMNVEV (reference sequence). J gave up 4 bases and V 7 bases, and 10 bases lay outside the gene matches. The CDR3 extends over 16 amino acids. CDR3 nucleotides: TGTGCCAGCACCCGAGACAGGGGGCAGAGGTACAATGAGCAGTTCTTC. Translation gives CASTRDRGQRYNEQFF.

This rearrangement joins TRBV18 to TRBJ2-1; 9 bases align to TRBD2. V shed 0 bases and J 10 bases; nucleotides not matched to a gene: 13. The CDR3 runs 17 residues. Germline V lookup: CDR1 KGHSH, CDR2 LQKENI. CDR3 loop: CASSPPVTGGRAQEQFF. CDR3 nucleotide sequence: TGTGCCAGCTCACCACCCGTTACGGGCGGGAGGGCCCAGGAGCAGTTCTTC.

The chain links TRBV5-4 to TRBJ1-4; D unresolved. This CDR3 has 14 residues. Germline CDR1 SGHNT, CDR2 YYREEE (reference sequence). Trimming removed 0 bases at V and 3 bases at J, with 6 bases between. The CDR3 sequence is CASSLGRANEKLFF. The CDR3 DNA is TGTGCCAGCAGCTTGGGGCGTGCTAATGAAAAACTGTTTTTT.

This CDR3 is CASKVSGGNQPQHF. The CDR3 DNA reads TGTGCCAGCAAAGTATCGGGTGGCAATCAGCCCCAGCATTTT. The chain joins TRBV27 to TRBJ1-5; D is unresolved. Germline assignment: CDR1 MNHEY and CDR2 SMNVEV (reference sequence). The germline V and J ends were trimmed by 7 bases and 2 bases, with 12 bases remaining between them. CDR3 length equals 14 residues.

This sequence joins TRBV14 and TRBJ2-7, with 9 bases aligning to TRBD2. Trimming at V came to 0 bases and at J to 12 bases, leaving 6 bases not matched to a gene. There are 13 residues in the CDR3. Germline V CDR1 and CDR2: SGHDN, FVKESK. The CDR3 DNA follows: TGTGCCAGCAGCCAAGAGCTAGCGGGAATAACGTACGTC. This gives the protein CASSQELAGITYV.

V is TRBV4-1 and J is TRBJ1-2; D is undetermined. Germline assignment: CDR1 MGHRA and CDR2 YSYEKL. V was cut by 3 bases and J by 4 bases, with 15 bases left in between. This CDR3 has 15 amino acids. The CDR3 DNA is TGCGCCAGCAGCCACCCGGTGGGGTTGAGCTATGGCTACACCTTC. Translating gives CASSHPVGLSYGYTF.